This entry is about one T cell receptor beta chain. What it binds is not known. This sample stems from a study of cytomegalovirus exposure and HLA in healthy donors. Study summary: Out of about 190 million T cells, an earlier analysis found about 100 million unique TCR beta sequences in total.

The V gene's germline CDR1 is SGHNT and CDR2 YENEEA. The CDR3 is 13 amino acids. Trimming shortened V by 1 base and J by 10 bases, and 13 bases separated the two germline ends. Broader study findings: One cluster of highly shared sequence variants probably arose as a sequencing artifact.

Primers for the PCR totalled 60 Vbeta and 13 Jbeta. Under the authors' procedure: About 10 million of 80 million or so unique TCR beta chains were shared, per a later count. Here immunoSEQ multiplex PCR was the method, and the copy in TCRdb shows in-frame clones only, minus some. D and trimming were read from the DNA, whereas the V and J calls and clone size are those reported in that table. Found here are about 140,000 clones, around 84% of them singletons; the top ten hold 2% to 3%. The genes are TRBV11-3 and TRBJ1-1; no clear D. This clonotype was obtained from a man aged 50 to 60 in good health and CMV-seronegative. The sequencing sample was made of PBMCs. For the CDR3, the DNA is TGTGCCAGCAGCTTAGGGTCCAGTACGGGAGCTTTCTTT. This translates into CASSLGSSTGAFF.